The clone carrying this T cell receptor beta chain was picked up a small number of times. Antigen: not known. During its preparation, the TCRbeta library received unique molecular identifiers. TCRdb passed the PCR reads through MiXCR, listing each CDR3 protein once. The sample carries a few hundred thousand distinct CDR3 sequences, 25% to 30% recorded once. V lost 0 bases to trimming and J lost 4 bases, with 19 bases between them. The CDR3 runs 17 residues. In germline, CDR1 is SGHRS, CDR2 YFSETQ. This sample was taken from a study of T-cell reconstitution after alpha-beta-depleted transplantation in children. The study, taken as a whole, reports: Expanded clones from the graft, numbering several hundred, reportedly supplied alpha-beta T cells about two months after transplant. Newly produced T cells mostly accounted for T-cell counts and diversity one year post-transplant.

The clonotype comes from a boy in the first two years of life with Wiskott-Aldrich syndrome, due to receive a stem cell transplant. The J gene is TRBJ2-5, the V gene TRBV5-1; D possibly uses TRBD1 or TRBD2 (5 bases each). Sequenced here: PBMCs, sampled before TCRalphabeta/CD19-depleted stem cell transplant. The CDR3 DNA is TGCGCCAGCAGCTTGGTTCGTGGGGGACCTGTGGGAGAGACCCAGTACTTC. This codes for CASSLVRGGPVGETQYF. The full variable domain, rest sourced from reference TRBV5-1 and TRBJ2-5, is KAGVTQTPRYLIKTRGQQVTLSCSPISGHRSVSWYQQTPGQGLQFLFEYFSETQRNKGNFPGRFSGRQFSNSRSEMNVSTLELGDSALYLCASSLVRGGPVGETQYFGPGTRLLVL.